This TCR beta chain was documented in a study of cytomegalovirus exposure and HLA in healthy donors. Study-level results: The study flagged some 170 TCR beta chains as cytomegalovirus-associated. Sequence variants that were highly shared formed a cluster that was likely a sequencing artifact. Segments of the TCR beta V type were, in most cases, productive about 87% or about 30% of the time in an earlier analysis.

Regarding this clone: Its matching antigen is unknown.

Germline V gives CDR1 MNHEY, CDR2 SMNVEV (reference sequence). Losses at the gene ends were 0 bases for V and 3 bases for J; bases not matched to a gene: 4. The CDR3 has 15 amino acids. The PCR ran on 60 Vbeta and 13 Jbeta primers. As originally analysed: Roughly 11 million of the 60 million to 90 million unique TCR beta chains counted in a later analysis were shared. Measured with immunoSEQ multiplex PCR; TCRdb has only the in-frame clones, and not every one. V and J calls and clone size are as listed in that table; D and trimming were resolved from the DNA. The sample shows some 150,000 clones, over 65% of them seen only once.

V gene TRBV27 combines with J gene TRBJ2-7; 8 bases match TRBD1. The sequence was obtained from a man aged 25-40 years in good health and CMV-seronegative. Sequencing was performed on PBMCs. CDR3 DNA: TGTGCCAGCAGTTTATCCCCAGGGGGCGACTACGAGCAGTACTTC. As protein: CASSLSPGGDYEQYF.